The clone carrying this T cell receptor (beta chain) appeared a few times. Only in-frame clones appear in the TCRdb table, and some are missing; sequencing was by immunoSEQ multiplex PCR. The sample yields around 110,000 clones, roughly 85% seen once. The germline V and J ends were trimmed by 4 bases and 3 bases, with 17 bases remaining between them. The CDR3 extends over 15 amino acids. Germline lookup yields CDR1 SGHTS and CDR2 YDEGEE. This sample was included in a study of T cell responses to AZD1222 COVID-19 vaccine. The sample consisted of peripheral blood, taken on day 0 of MenACWY control vaccination. This TCR was sampled from an adult in good health. The chain has TRBV5-8 and TRBJ2-7; D gene unclear. The DNA of the CDR3 is TGTGCCAGCAGCGTCGACTCACAGCTAGACTACGAGCAGTACTTC. It translates to CASSVDSQLDYEQYF.